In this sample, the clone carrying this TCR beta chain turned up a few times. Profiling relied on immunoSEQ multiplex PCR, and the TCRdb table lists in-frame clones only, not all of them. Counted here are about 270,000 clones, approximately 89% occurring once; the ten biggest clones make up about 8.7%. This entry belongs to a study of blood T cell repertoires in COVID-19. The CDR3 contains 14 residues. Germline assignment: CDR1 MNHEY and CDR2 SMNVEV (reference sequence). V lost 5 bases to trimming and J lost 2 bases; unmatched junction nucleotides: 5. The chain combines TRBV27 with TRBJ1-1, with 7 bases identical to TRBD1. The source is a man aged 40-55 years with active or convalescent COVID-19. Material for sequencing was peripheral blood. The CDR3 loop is CASSQDRANTEAFF. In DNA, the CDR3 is TGTGCCAGCAGTCAAGACAGGGCAAACACTGAAGCTTTCTTT.